A single sample gave rise to the 26 T cell receptor beta chains below, sequenced in a study of shared clonotypes between healthy human individuals (dated by TCRdb to about 2020). The library was made by the immunoSEQ multiplex PCR assay. This is the immuneACCESS table as TCRdb keeps it, with only in-frame sequences that have V and J called. A part of the clones is gone; compared with another copy, unresolved V genes explain less than half, and the rest is unexplained. This sample comprises around 2,000,000 clones, just under 95% of them detected only once. The ten largest clones capture around 1.1% of the sample. CD8 naive samples were CD45RO-negative cells positively selected for CCR7, giving a CD45RA+CCR7+ population that excluded TemRA cells. The sequenced sample consisted of naive CD8+ T cells sorted from blood. Reading the label with the study, this specimen's cell subset or site is: CD45RA+CCR7+. The receptors stem from a man younger than 30 in good health.

This chain connects TRBV13 to TRBJ2-7; D possibly corresponds to TRBD2 (6 bases). V lost 8 bases and J lost 1, with 18 bases in between. Germline CDR1 PRHDT, CDR2 FYEKMQ (reference sequence). The CDR3 covers 15 residues. The CDR3 here is CASSAPRRGSYEQYF. Written as DNA, the CDR3 is TGTGCCAGCTCAGCTCCCCGGAGGGGATCCTACGAGCAGTACTTC.

This rearrangement joins TRBV5-4 to TRBJ1-1; no firm D call. V lost 2 bases and J lost 0, with 8 bases in between. Germline values: CDR1 SGHNT, CDR2 YYREEE (reference sequence). The CDR3 is made up of 14 amino acids. The CDR3 reads CASSLGPVNTEAFF. In nucleotides, the CDR3 is TGTGCCAGCAGCTTAGGTCCGGTGAACACTGAAGCTTTCTTT. The variable domain in full, with the rest retrieved from reference TRBV5-4 and TRBJ1-1, is ETGVTQSPTHLIKTRGQQVTLRCSSQSGHNTVSWYQQALGQGPQFIFQYYREEENGRGNFPPRFSGLQFPNYSSELNVNALELDDSALYLCASSLGPVNTEAFFGQGTRLTVV.

The chain uses TRBV4-3 and TRBJ2-7; unclear D gene. V was pared by 0 bases and J by 0 bases, with 9 bases between. This CDR3 region has 15 residues. Germline V gene sequence: CDR1 LGHNA, CDR2 YSLEER. Here the CDR3 reads CASSQDPGLSYEQYF. The DNA for the CDR3 is TGCGCCAGCAGCCAAGATCCAGGCCTCTCCTACGAGCAGTACTTC.

A note on this clone: In the same sample, other DNA sequences code for this CDR3. The V call is TRBV30, the J call TRBJ1-5; D not resolved. Trimming cost V 5 bases and J 5 bases, with 13 bases left between them. This CDR3 region has 13 residues. In germline, CDR1 is GTSNPN, CDR2 SVGIG (reference sequence). The CDR3 here is CAWSVGGDQPQHF. The CDR3 nucleotides read TGTGCCTGGTCGGTGGGTGGGGATCAGCCCCAGCATTTT.

This clone was recorded only once. V is TRBV19 and J is TRBJ1-1; D not certain. Germline CDR1 and CDR2: LNHDA and SQIVND (reference sequence). Trimming left V 3 bases short and J 2 bases short, with 10 bases between. CDR3 size: 14 residues. Here the CDR3 DNA reads TGTGCCAGTAGTATTATAGAGGGTAACACTGAAGCTTTCTTT. Its translation is CASSIIEGNTEAFF.

This rearrangement joins TRBV6-5 to TRBJ2-7, with 7 bases fitting TRBD2. This CDR3 has 14 amino acids. From germline, CDR1 is MNHEY and CDR2 SVGAGI. The junction had 9 bases not matched to a gene; V was cut back by 4 bases and J by 6 bases. DNA for the CDR3: TGTGCCAGCAGTTCTGTGGGAGGGATCGGCGAGCAGTACTTC. This translates into CASSSVGGIGEQYF.

This clone was detected only once. J is TRBJ2-7 and V is TRBV18; a possible D gene is TRBD2 (6 bases). In germline, CDR1 is KGHSH, CDR2 LQKENI. This CDR3 is 14 amino acids long. V lost 0 bases and J 2 bases, leaving 8 bases between the germline ends. For the CDR3, the DNA is TGTGCCAGCTCACCACCTAGCGGACCCTACGAGCAGTACTTC. It yields the protein CASSPPSGPYEQYF.

The genes are TRBV27 and TRBJ2-2; D is unresolved. Per germline, CDR1 MNHEY and CDR2 SMNVEV (reference sequence). The V end lost 5 bases, the J end lost 4 bases, and 5 bases lay between the germline ends. The CDR3 contains 12 residues. CDR3 region: CASSAFTGELFF. The CDR3 DNA reads TGTGCCAGCAGTGCGTTCACCGGGGAGCTGTTTTTT.

V usage is TRBV2 and J usage is TRBJ2-7; possibly TRBD2 for D (5 bases). Per the germline V gene, CDR1 is SNHLY and CDR2 is FYNNEI. The length of the CDR3 is 14 residues. V was clipped by 3 bases and J by 3 bases, with 12 bases between them. The CDR3 here is CASSEGRSNYEQYF. CDR3 nucleotides: TGTGCCAGCAGTGAGGGGAGAAGCAACTACGAGCAGTACTTC.

A few counts support this clone. The chain uses TRBV30 and TRBJ1-4, with TRBD1 matching over 7 bases. Germline CDR1 is GTSNPN and CDR2 is SVGIG (reference sequence). This CDR3 is 13 amino acids long. V shed 3 bases, J shed 5 bases, and the junction held 3 bases outside the gene matches. Here the CDR3 reads CAWRGTENEKLFF. The CDR3 DNA reads as TGTGCCTGGAGGGGGACAGAGAATGAAAAACTGTTTTTT.

The chain couples TRBV2 to TRBJ1-1; no definite D call. The V end was cut by 6 bases, the J end by 5 bases, with 7 bases between. Germline V gene sequence: CDR1 SNHLY, CDR2 FYNNEI. The CDR3 loop spans 11 amino acids. CDR3 bases: TGTGCCAGCAGGACTAAAACTGAAGCTTTCTTT. This translates into CASRTKTEAFF.

The rearrangement uses TRBV2 and TRBJ2-2; TRBD2 matches at 10 bases. Per the germline V gene, CDR1 is SNHLY and CDR2 is FYNNEI. The J segment lost 4 bases and the V segment lost 3 bases, leaving 8 bases of the junction unmatched. The CDR3 has 17 amino acids. CDR3 sequence reads: CASSEPLAGARTGELFF. The CDR3 DNA follows: TGTGCCAGCAGTGAGCCTCTAGCGGGGGCCCGCACCGGGGAGCTGTTTTTT.

Worth noting for this clone: Other DNA sequences in the sample encode the same CDR3. The rearrangement joins TRBV4-1 to TRBJ2-7; D is ambiguous. V was pared by 3 bases and J by 4 bases, with 7 bases between. The CDR3 runs to 12 residues. The V gene's germline CDR1 is MGHRA and CDR2 YSYEKL. CDR3 amino acids: CASSQDPYEQYF. CDR3 in DNA: TGCGCCAGCAGCCAGGACCCTTACGAGCAGTACTTC.

This clone was detected once. This rearrangement joins TRBV27 to TRBJ2-7; TRBD2 matches 8 bases. J lost 1 base, V lost 2 bases, and 13 bases had no gene match. The CDR3 length is 18 residues. CDR1 is MNHEY, CDR2 SMNVEV, per germline (reference sequence). This CDR3 reads CASSLLDPRRGASYEQYF. CDR3 coding DNA: TGTGCCAGCAGTTTACTTGATCCGCGGCGGGGGGCATCCTACGAGCAGTACTTC.

The CDR3 here is CATFQTVSSYNEQFF. The CDR3 DNA reads as TGTGCCACCTTTCAAACCGTCAGCTCCTACAATGAGCAGTTCTTC. The V and J genes are TRBV15 and TRBJ2-1, with D uncertain. Deletions cut 8 bases from V and 0 bases from J, with 14 bases between. CDR1 LNHNV and CDR2 YYDKDF come from the germline V gene (reference sequence). The CDR3 loop spans 15 amino acids.

For this clone: Other DNA variants within this sample encode the same CDR3. This rearrangement joins TRBV5-6 to TRBJ2-7, with 10 bases fitting TRBD1. The V and J ends lost 4 bases and 4 bases, in that order; junction bases with no gene match: 5. The germline V gene has CDR1 SGHDT and CDR2 YYEEEE. CDR3 length equals 14 residues. The CDR3 protein is CASSPGTGAYEQYF. CDR3 DNA sequence: TGTGCCAGCAGCCCGGGGACAGGGGCTTACGAGCAGTACTTC. Full variable domain (missing parts from reference TRBV5-6 and TRBJ2-7): DAGVTQSPTHLIKTRGQQVTLRCSPKSGHDTVSWYQQALGQGPQFIFQYYEEEERQRGNFPDRFSGHQFPNYSSELNVNALLLGDSALYLCASSPGTGAYEQYFGPGTRLTVT.

The V and J genes are TRBV4-1 and TRBJ2-1; 9 nucleotides match TRBD1. V lost 1 base to trimming and J lost 7 bases; unmatched junction nucleotides: 8. The CDR3 contains 16 residues. Per the germline V gene, CDR1 is MGHRA and CDR2 is YSYEKL. Here the CDR3 DNA reads TGCGCCAGCAGCCAAGCCCCCGGGACAGGGTGGAATGAGCAGTTCTTC. This sequence encodes CASSQAPGTGWNEQFF.

This clone has only a few counts. The gene calls are TRBV7-8 and TRBJ2-2; no clear D gene. Germline lookup yields CDR1 SGHVS and CDR2 FQNEAQ. This CDR3 region has 12 residues. The V and J ends lost 1 base and 6 bases respectively, with 3 bases between them. In DNA form, the CDR3 reads TGTGCCAGCAGCTTAGTCCCCGGGGAGCTGTTTTTT. Translation: CASSLVPGELFF.

This clone was seen only once. This specimen includes other DNA sequences encoding the same CDR3. The chain combines TRBV4-1 with TRBJ1-1; 7 bases line up with TRBD1. The germline gives CDR1 MGHRA, CDR2 YSYEKL. The V segment lost 0 bases and the J segment 0 bases; nucleotides outside the gene matches: 1. The CDR3 runs 15 residues. CDR3: CASSQEGTVNTEAFF. CDR3 nucleotides: TGCGCCAGCAGCCAAGAGGGGACAGTGAACACTGAAGCTTTCTTT.

This clone was counted once. The V call is TRBV6-1, the J call TRBJ2-7; possibly TRBD2 for D (5 bases). V lost 2 bases to trimming and J lost 4 bases, with 12 bases between them. Germline V CDR1 and CDR2: MNHNS, SASEGT. There are 14 residues in the CDR3. The CDR3 loop is CASSEMSGGYEQYF. The CDR3 region has the DNA TGTGCCAGCAGTGAAATGTCGGGCGGGTACGAGCAGTACTTC.

The chain couples TRBV6-5 to TRBJ2-1; 8 nucleotides align to TRBD2. This CDR3 has 14 amino acids. Germline V gene data show CDR1 as MNHEY and CDR2 as SVGAGI. V was clipped by 7 bases and J by 6 bases; unmatched bases: 8. CDR3 coding DNA: TGTGCCAGCACCGTTAGCGGGGAGTTCAATGAGCAGTTCTTC. It codes for CASTVSGEFNEQFF.

This chain links TRBV7-3 with TRBJ2-2; D gene unclear. The CDR3 length is 15 residues. Germline V lookup: CDR1 SGHTA, CDR2 FQGTGA. Trimming stripped 5 bases from V and 7 bases from J, with 17 bases between. CDR3 DNA: TGTGCCAGCAGCCCCGACGGAATCCGGTTCGGGGAGCTGTTTTTT. Its protein is CASSPDGIRFGELFF.

The chain joins TRBV30 to TRBJ1-1; D ambiguous. This CDR3 has 13 amino acids. CDR1 is GTSNPN and CDR2 is SVGIG in the germline V gene (reference sequence). The ends were cut back, 1 base at V and 0 bases at J, with 6 bases in the middle. The CDR3 sequence is CAWSEDVNTEAFF. In DNA, the CDR3 is TGTGCCTGGAGTGAGGACGTGAACACTGAAGCTTTCTTT.

This rearrangement joins TRBV4-1 to TRBJ2-7, with 7 bases lining up with TRBD2. Germline V gene data show CDR1 as MGHRA and CDR2 as YSYEKL. With V trimmed by 4 bases and J by 4 bases, 10 bases remained unmatched. The length of the CDR3 is 15 residues. CDR3 nucleotides: TGCGCCAGCAGCCCCGGGACTACTTTGTCTTACGAGCAGTACTTC. Its translation is CASSPGTTLSYEQYF.

The chain couples TRBV4-1 to TRBJ1-2; 8 nucleotides align to TRBD1. This CDR3 has 15 residues. The J segment lost 3 bases and the V segment lost 1 base, leaving 4 bases of the junction unmatched. Germline CDR1 is MGHRA and CDR2 is YSYEKL. The CDR3: CASSQVEQGDYGYTF. CDR3 coding DNA: TGCGCCAGCAGCCAAGTCGAACAGGGGGACTATGGCTACACCTTC.

V and J are TRBV5-6 and TRBJ1-4; 7 bases align to TRBD1. Per the germline V gene, CDR1 is SGHDT and CDR2 is YYEEEE. V gave up 0 bases and J gave up 6 bases; unmatched junction bases: 8. There are 16 residues in the CDR3. CDR3 bases: TGTGCCAGCAGCTTGGCGGCTGAGGGGACAGATGAAAAACTGTTTTTT. It encodes CASSLAAEGTDEKLFF.